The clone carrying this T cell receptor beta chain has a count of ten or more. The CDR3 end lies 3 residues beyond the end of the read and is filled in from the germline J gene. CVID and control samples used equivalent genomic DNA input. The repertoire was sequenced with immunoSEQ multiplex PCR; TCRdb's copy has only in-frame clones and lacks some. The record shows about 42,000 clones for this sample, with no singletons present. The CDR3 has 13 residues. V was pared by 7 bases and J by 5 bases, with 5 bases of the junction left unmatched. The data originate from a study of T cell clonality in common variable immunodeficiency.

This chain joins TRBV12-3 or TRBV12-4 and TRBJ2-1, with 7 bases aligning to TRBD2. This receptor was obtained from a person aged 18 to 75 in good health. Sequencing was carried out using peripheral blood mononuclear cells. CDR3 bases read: TGTGCCAGCACGTGGGACTATGACAATGAG. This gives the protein CASTWDYDNE. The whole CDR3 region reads CASTWDYDNEQFF.